Presented here are 3 T cell receptor beta chains from one specimen sequenced in a study of shared clonotypes between healthy human individuals. Only in-frame clones appear in the TCRdb table, and some are missing; sequencing was by immunoSEQ multiplex PCR. The sample includes 450,000 to 500,000 clones, 60% to 80% seen only once; the top ten take around 12%. The specimen sequenced was PBMCs. These receptors were obtained from a woman in her 40s in good health. Some clones in this sample may be carry-over from other donors' samples.

On this clone: A much more abundant neighbour one base away suggests this may be a read error. Other DNA variants within this sample encode the same CDR3. The J gene is TRBJ1-3, the V gene TRBV30; D not resolved. V was shortened by 1 base and J by 1 base, with 8 bases between the two germline ends. Per germline, CDR1 GTSNPN and CDR2 SVGIG (reference sequence). This CDR3 has 14 amino acids. CDR3 nucleotide sequence: TGTGCCTGGAGTGAGAGAGGATCTGGAAACACCATATATTTT. This gives the protein CAWSERGSGNTIYF.

This clone was picked up a small number of times. The CDR3 spells CASSLEEGSYGYTF. CDR3 bases: TGCGCCAGCAGCTTGGAAGAGGGATCCTATGGCTACACCTTC. The chain couples TRBV5-1 to TRBJ1-2; no reliable D call. V lost 0 bases, J lost 4 bases, and 10 bases lay in between. Germline V gene data show CDR1 as SGHRS and CDR2 as YFSETQ. CDR3 length: 14 amino acids.

The V and J genes are TRBV5-1 and TRBJ2-1; D is possibly TRBD1 (6 bases). V was shortened by 1 base and J by 1 base, with 6 bases between the two germline ends. The length of the CDR3 is 14 residues. The V gene's germline CDR1 is SGHRS and CDR2 YFSETQ. The CDR3 DNA sequence: TGCGCCAGCAGCTTGCAGGGGTCCTACAATGAGCAGTTCTTC. Translated: CASSLQGSYNEQFF.